The T cell receptor (beta chain) under discussion was sequenced for a study of blood T cell repertoires in COVID-19. Study in general: The origin of the acute and convalescent COVID-19 samples was the United States, Italy and Spain.

The CDR3 is 13 residues long. V was clipped by 2 bases and J by 8 bases; unmatched bases: 0. CDR1 is KGHSH and CDR2 is LQKENI in the germline V gene. Data came from immunoSEQ multiplex PCR; TCRdb stores just in-frame clones and leaves some out. In the table there are about 370,000 clones, 90% of which are singletons. The V and J genes are TRBV18 and TRBJ1-6; 7 positions agree with TRBD1. Sequencing used peripheral blood. This receptor was taken from a man aged 18 to 29 with active or convalescent COVID-19. Here the CDR3 DNA reads TGTGCCAGCTCACCAACAGGGGATTCACCCCTCCACTTT. Translating it yields CASSPTGDSPLHF.